This T cell receptor (beta chain) was documented in a study of blood T cell repertoires in COVID-19. Study as a whole: Collection of acute and convalescent COVID-19 samples took place in the United States, Italy and Spain. PBMCs, B-cell-depleted T cells, or T cells provided the cDNA or gDNA that made up the material.

The authors' processing: Using reference gene primer amplification, nucleated cell counts were estimated. The method was immunoSEQ multiplex PCR; TCRdb's version includes in-frame clones alone and lacks a portion of them. For V, J and clone size, that table is used; D and trimming come from the DNA. This sample has approximately 200,000 clones, with 65% to 85% found just once. The TCR originated in a man aged 55 to 70 with active or convalescent COVID-19. The sample was peripheral blood.

The CDR3 DNA is TGTGCCAGCTCACCAGTTCAGGCCGATACGCAGTATTTT. Amino acid sequence: CASSPVQADTQYF. The V gene is TRBV18, the J gene TRBJ2-3; D unclear. The CDR3 has 13 residues. Between the trimmed V and J ends, which lost 2 bases and 6 bases, there was a span of 9 bases. CDR1 is KGHSH and CDR2 is LQKENI in the germline V gene.